This TCR beta chain came from a study of CD8 T cells in ankylosing spondylitis. The CDR3 runs 15 residues. The germline V and J ends were trimmed by 6 bases and 0 bases, with 17 bases remaining between them. Germline CDR1 is SQVTM and CDR2 is ANQGSEA. A remark on this clonotype: What it recognizes is unknown.

It was by quantitative 5'-RACE with molecular barcodes that TCR beta libraries were made. TCRdb re-called the 5' RACE reads through MiXCR, storing one row per CDR3 protein. Among over 400,000 distinct CDR3 sequences listed, roughly 26% were seen once. Study findings and constraints: From matched ankylosing spondylitis synovial fluid, disease-linked clones were reportedly recovered at significantly enriched levels. Made up of roughly 8 highly homologous variants, a TCR beta motif appeared characteristic of ankylosing spondylitis blood. Previous work reported some of these motif variants in the synovial fluid and blood of reactive arthritis. Clones linked to disease, bearing a CD8+ phenotype, were relatively rare in peripheral blood.

This TCR was recovered from a male donor with ankylosing spondylitis. The sequenced material came from blood, either unsorted or a sorted T cell fraction (not recorded which). The J gene is TRBJ1-1, the V gene TRBV29-1; weak D call: TRBD1 (6 bases). The CDR3 spells CSVANKGGVNTEAFF. CDR3 coding DNA: TGCAGCGTCGCTAATAAGGGGGGCGTGAACACTGAAGCTTTCTTT.